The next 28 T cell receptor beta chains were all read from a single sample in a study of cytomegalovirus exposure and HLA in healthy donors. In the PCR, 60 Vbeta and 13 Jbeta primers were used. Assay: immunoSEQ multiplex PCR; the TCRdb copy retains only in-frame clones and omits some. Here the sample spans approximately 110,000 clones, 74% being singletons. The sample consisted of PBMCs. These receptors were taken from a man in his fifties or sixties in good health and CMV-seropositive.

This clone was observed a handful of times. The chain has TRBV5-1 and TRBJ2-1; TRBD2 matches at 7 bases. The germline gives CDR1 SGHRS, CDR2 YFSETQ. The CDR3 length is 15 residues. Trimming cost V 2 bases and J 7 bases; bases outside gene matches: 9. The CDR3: CASSFTSARTNEQFF. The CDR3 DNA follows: TGCGCCAGCAGCTTTACTAGCGCCCGAACGAATGAGCAGTTCTTC. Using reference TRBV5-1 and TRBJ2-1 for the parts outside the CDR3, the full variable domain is KAGVTQTPRYLIKTRGQQVTLSCSPISGHRSVSWYQQTPGQGLQFLFEYFSETQRNKGNFPGRFSGRQFSNSRSEMNVSTLELGDSALYLCASSFTSARTNEQFFGPGTRLTVL.

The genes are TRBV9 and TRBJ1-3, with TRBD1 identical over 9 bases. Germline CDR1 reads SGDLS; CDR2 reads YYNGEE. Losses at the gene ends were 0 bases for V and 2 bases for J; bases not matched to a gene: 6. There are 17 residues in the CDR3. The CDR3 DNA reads TGTGCCAGCAGCGTAGGTTGGGACAGGGCAACTGGAAACACCATATATTTT. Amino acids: CASSVGWDRATGNTIYF.

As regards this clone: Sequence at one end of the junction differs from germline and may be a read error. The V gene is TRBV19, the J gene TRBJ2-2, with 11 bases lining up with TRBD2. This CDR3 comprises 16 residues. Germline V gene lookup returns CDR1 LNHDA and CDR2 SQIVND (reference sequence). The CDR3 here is CASRIAGGTNTGELFF. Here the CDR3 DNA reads TGTGCCAGTAGGATAGCGGGAGGGACGAACACCGGGGAGCTGTTTTTT.

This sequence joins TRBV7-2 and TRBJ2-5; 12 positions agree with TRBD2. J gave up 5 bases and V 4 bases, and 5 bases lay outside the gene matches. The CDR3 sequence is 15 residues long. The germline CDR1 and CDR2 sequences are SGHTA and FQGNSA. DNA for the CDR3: TGTGCCAGCAGCTCGACCCTAGCGGGGGGGGAGACCCAGTACTTC. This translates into CASSSTLAGGETQYF.

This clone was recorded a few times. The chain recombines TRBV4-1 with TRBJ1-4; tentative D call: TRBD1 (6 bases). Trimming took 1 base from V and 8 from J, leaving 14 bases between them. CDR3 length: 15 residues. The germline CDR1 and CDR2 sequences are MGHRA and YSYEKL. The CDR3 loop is CASSQVPGVGEKLFF. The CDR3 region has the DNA TGCGCCAGCAGCCAAGTGCCAGGGGTCGGGGAAAAACTGTTTTTT.

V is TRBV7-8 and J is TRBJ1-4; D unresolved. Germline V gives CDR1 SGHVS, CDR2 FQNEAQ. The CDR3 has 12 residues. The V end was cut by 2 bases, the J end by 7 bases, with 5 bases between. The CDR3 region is CASSLTFEKLFF. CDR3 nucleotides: TGTGCCAGCAGCTTAACATTTGAAAAACTGTTTTTT.

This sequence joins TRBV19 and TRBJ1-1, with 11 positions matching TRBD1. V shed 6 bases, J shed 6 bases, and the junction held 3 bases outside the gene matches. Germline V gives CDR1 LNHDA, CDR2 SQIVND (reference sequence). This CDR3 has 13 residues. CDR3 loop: CASRGQGDAEAFF. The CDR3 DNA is TGTGCCAGTAGGGGACAGGGGGACGCTGAAGCTTTCTTT.

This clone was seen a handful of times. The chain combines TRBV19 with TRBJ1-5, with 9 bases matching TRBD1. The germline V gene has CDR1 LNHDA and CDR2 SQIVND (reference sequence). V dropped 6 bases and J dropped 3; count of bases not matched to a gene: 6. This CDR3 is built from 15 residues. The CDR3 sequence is CASSIGTGYNQPQHF. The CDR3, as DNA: TGTGCCAGTAGCATTGGGACAGGGTACAATCAGCCCCAGCATTTT. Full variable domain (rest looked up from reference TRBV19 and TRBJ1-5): DGGITQSPKYLFRKEGQNVTLSCEQNLNHDAMYWYRQDPGQGLRLIYYSQIVNDFQKGDIAEGYSVSREKKESFPLTVTSAQKNPTAFYLCASSIGTGYNQPQHFGDGTRLSIL.

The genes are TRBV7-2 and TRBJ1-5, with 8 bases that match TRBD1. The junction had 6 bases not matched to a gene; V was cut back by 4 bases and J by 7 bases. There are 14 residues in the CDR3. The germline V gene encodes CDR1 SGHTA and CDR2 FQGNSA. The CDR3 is CASSYDRGGQPQHF. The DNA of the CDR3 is TGTGCCAGCAGCTATGACAGGGGCGGACAGCCCCAGCATTTT. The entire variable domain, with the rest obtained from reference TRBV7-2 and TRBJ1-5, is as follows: GAGVSQSPSNKVTEKGKDVELRCDPISGHTALYWYRQSLGQGLEFLIYFQGNSAPDKSGLPSDRFSAERTGGSVSTLTIQRTQQEDSAVYLCASSYDRGGQPQHFGDGTRLSIL.

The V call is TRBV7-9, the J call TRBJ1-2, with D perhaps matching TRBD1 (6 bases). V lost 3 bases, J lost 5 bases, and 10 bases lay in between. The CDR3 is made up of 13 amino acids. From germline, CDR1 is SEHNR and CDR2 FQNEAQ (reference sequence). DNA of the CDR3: TGTGCCAGCAGCTTTACAGGGATATATGGCTACACCTTC. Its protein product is CASSFTGIYGYTF.

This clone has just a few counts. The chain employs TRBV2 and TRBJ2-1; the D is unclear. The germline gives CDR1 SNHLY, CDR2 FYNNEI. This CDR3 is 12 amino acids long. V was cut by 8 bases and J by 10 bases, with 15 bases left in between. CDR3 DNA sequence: TGTGCCAGCGGCATCAAAGTTTTCGAGCAGTTCTTC. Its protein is CASGIKVFEQFF.

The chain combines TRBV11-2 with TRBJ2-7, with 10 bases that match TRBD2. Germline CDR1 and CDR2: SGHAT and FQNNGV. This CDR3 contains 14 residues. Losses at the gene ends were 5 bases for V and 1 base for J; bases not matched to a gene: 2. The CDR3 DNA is TGTGCCAGCAGCGTACTAGCGGGATCCTACGAGCAGTACTTC. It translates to CASSVLAGSYEQYF.

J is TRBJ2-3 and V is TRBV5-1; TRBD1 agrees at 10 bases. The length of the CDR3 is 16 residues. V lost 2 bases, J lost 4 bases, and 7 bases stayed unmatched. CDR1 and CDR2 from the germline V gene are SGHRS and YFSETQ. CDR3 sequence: CASSFSGTGVSDTQYF. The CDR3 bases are TGCGCCAGCAGCTTCTCCGGGACAGGGGTATCAGATACGCAGTATTTT. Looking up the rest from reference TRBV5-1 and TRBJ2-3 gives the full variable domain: KAGVTQTPRYLIKTRGQQVTLSCSPISGHRSVSWYQQTPGQGLQFLFEYFSETQRNKGNFPGRFSGRQFSNSRSEMNVSTLELGDSALYLCASSFSGTGVSDTQYFGPGTRLTVL.

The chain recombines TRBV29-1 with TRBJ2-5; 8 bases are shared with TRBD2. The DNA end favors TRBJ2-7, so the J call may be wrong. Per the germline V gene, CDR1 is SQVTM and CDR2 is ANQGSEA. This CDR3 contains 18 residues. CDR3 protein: CSVEDGVAGLFGASEQYF. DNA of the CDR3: TGCAGCGTTGAAGATGGGGTAGCGGGGTTGTTCGGGGCTAGCGAGCAGTACTTC.

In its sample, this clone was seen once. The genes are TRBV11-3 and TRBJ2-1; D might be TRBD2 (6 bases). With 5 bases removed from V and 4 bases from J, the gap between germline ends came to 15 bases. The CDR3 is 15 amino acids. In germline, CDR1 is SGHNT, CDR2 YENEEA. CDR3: CASSVRLGGYNEQFF. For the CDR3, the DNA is TGTGCCAGCAGCGTCCGACTAGGAGGGTACAATGAGCAGTTCTTC.

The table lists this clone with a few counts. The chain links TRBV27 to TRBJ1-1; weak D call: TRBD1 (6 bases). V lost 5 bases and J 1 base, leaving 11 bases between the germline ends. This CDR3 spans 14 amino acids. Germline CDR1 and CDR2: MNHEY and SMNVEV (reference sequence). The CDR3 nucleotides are TGTGCCAGCAGTCCCGACAGGCCGAACACTGAAGCTTTCTTT. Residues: CASSPDRPNTEAFF.

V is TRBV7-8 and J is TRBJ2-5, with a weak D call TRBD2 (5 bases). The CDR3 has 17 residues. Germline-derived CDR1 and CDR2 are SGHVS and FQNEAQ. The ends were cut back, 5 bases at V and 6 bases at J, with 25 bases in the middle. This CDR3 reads CASSPGVERRFPKTQYF. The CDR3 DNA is TGTGCCAGCAGCCCCGGTGTGGAGCGGAGATTCCCCAAGACCCAGTACTTC.

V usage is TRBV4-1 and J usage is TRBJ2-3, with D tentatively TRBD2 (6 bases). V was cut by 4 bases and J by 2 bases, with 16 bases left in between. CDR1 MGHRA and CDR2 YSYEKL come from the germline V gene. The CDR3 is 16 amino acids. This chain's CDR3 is CASSRGGVVNTDTQYF. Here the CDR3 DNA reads TGCGCCAGCAGCCGGGGCGGGGTCGTTAACACAGATACGCAGTATTTT.

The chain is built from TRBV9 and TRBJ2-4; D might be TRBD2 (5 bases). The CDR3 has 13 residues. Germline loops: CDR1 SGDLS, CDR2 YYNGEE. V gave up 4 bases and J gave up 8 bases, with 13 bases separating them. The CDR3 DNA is TGTGCCAGCAGCATCGGGGTCGGGGACATTCAGTACTTC. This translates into CASSIGVGDIQYF.

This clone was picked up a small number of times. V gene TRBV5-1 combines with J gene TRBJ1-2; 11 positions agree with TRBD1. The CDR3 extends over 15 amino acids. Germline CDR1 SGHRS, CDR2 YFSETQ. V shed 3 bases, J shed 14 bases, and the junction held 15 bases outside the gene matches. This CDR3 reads CASSSEAGTGGPVTF. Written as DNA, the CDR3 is TGCGCCAGCAGCTCCGAAGCCGGGACAGGGGGGCCCGTGACCTTC.

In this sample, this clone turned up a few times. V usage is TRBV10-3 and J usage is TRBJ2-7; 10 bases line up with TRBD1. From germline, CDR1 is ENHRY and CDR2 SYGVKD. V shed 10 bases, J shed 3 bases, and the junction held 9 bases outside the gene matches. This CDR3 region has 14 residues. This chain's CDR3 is CATDQGQGLYEQYF. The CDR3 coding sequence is TGTGCCACTGACCAGGGACAGGGGCTCTACGAGCAGTACTTC.

The CDR3 DNA follows: TGTGCCAGCAGCTCCTCGGGACAGGGGGGAAATGAGCAGTTCTTC. Its protein is CASSSSGQGGNEQFF. The chain is built from TRBV5-5 and TRBJ2-1; 11 nucleotides align to TRBD1. The CDR3 has 15 amino acids. Looked up from germline, CDR1 is SGHKS and CDR2 is YYEKEE (reference sequence). Unmatched junction bases numbered 6, after V lost 3 bases and J lost 7 bases.

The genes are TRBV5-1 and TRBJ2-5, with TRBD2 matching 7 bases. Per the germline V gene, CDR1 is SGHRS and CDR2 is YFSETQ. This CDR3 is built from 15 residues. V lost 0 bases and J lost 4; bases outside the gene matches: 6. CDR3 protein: CASSLGAPGGETQYF. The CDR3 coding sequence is TGCGCCAGCAGCTTGGGGGCCCCGGGGGGAGAGACCCAGTACTTC.

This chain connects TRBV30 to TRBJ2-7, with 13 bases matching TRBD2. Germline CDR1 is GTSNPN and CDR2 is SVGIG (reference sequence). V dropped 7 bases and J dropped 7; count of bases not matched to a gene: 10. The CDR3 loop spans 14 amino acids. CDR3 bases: TGTGCCTTTTCAGTACTAGCGGGAGGGGGGGAGCAGTACTTC. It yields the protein CAFSVLAGGGEQYF.

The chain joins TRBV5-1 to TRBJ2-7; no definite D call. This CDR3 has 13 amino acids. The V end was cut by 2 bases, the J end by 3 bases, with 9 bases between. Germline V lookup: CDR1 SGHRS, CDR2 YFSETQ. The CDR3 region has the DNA TGCGCCAGCAGCTTCGCACAGAACTACGAGCAGTACTTC. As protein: CASSFAQNYEQYF.

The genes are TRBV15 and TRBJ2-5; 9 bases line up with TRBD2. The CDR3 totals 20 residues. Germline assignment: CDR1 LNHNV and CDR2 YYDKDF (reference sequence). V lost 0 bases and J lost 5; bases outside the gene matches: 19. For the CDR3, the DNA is TGTGCCACCAGCAGAGATGGGGGAGGTCTAGCGGGAATGTTCACGGAGACCCAGTACTTC. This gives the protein CATSRDGGGLAGMFTETQYF.

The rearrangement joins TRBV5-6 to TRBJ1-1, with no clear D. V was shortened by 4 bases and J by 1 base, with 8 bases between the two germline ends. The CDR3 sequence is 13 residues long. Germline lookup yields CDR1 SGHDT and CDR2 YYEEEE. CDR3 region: CASSRVGNTEAFF. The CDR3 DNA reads TGTGCCAGCAGCCGCGTTGGGAACACTGAAGCTTTCTTT.

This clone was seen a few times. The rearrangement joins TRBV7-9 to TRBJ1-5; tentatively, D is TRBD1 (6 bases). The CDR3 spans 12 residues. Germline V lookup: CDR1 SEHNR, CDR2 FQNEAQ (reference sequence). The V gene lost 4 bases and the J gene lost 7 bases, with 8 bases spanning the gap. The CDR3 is CASSSGEQPQHF. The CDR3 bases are TGTGCCAGCAGCTCAGGGGAACAGCCCCAGCATTTT.